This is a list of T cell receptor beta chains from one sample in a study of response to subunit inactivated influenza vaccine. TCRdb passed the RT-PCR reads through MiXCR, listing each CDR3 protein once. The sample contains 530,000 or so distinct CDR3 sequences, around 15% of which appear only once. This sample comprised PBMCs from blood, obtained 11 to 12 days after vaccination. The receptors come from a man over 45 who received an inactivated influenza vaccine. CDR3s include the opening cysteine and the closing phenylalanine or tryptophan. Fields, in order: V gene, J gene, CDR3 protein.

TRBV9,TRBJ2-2,CASSVDGGLSTGELFF
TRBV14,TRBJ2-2,CASSPRWSPGELFF
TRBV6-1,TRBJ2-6,CASRGATGASLGANVLTF
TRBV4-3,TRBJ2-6,CASSQRGQVSGANVLTF
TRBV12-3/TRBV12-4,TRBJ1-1,CASSLRAGNTEAFF
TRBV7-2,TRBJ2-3,CASSGTGGSDTQYF
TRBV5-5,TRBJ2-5,CASSPSLAGGRETQYF
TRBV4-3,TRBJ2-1,CASSQDWTGKPWEQFF
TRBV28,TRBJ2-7,CASSPRGASYEQYF
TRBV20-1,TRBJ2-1,CSAGKTSGSSYNEQFF
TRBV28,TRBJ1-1,CASSYPPGGFVSDSNTEAFF
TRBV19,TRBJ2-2,CASSMPSRRANTGELFF
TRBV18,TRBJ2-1,CASSPLYRDLYNEQFF
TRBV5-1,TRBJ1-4,CASSSRWMTGEGKLFF
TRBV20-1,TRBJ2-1,CSVSESSYNEQFF
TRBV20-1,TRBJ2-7,CSARGRQGPYYEQYF
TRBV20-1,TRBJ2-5,CSAATGGAWQETQYF
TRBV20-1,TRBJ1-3,CSARGNGHPGNTIYF
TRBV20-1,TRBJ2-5,CSARSGPYKTETQYF
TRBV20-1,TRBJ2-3,CSARTQGARENTQYF
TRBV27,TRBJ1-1,CASSLSAGVESTEAFF
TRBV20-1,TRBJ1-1,CSAHRWKAFF
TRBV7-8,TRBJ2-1,CASSTGTHPTNEQFF
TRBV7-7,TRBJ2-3,CASSPRGGGSTDTQYF
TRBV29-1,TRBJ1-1,CSVERPVNTEAFF
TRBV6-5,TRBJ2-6,CASSYGPNLGANVLTF
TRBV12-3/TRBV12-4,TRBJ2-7,CARYRGTYEQYF
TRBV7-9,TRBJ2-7,CASSQQGQGLEQYF
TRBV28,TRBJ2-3,CASSASRGGAGTQYF
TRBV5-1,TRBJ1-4,CASSSRGDNEKLFF
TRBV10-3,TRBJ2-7,CAISAREDRAYEQYF
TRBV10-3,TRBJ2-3,CASHGALKSTDTQYF
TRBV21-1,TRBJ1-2,CASMRDLGYTF
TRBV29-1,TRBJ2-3,CSVTGTPSTDTQYF
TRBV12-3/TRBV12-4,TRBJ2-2,CASSITGELFF
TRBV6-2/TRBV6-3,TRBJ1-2,CASSYSGRRVGYTF
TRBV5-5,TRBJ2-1,CASSWRGQGTGNEQFF
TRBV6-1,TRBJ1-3,CASLGGGGNTIYF
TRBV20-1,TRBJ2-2,CSARRIPVGTGELFF
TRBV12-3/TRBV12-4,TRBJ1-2,CASSLGTGGYTF
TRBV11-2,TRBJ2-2,CASSSDTYRPTGELFF
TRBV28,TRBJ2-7,CASSLHTQGTFYEQYF